This entry lists 9 T cell receptor beta chains sequenced from one sample in a study of identical twins. Each CDR3 protein is one row after TCRdb ran MiXCR on the 5' RACE reads. The sample has hundreds of thousands of distinct CDR3 sequences; 20% to 25% are singletons. The data also belong to a second study, concerning T cells expressing NK-cell markers.

Sequenced sample: PBMCs. These receptors all stem from a young woman in good health.

The rearrangement links TRBV9 to TRBJ1-4; D is undetermined. Germline lookup yields CDR1 SGDLS and CDR2 YYNGEE. The ends were cut back, 0 bases at V and 4 bases at J, with 7 bases in the middle. This CDR3 comprises 14 residues. The DNA for the CDR3 is TGTGCCAGCAGCGTAGCTCCGAGTAATGAAAAACTGTTTTTT. Protein sequence: CASSVAPSNEKLFF.

This CDR3 reads CASSQPDRTINTEAFF. Written as DNA, the CDR3 is TGCGCCAGCAGCCAGCCAGACAGGACAATAAACACTGAAGCTTTCTTT. The J gene is TRBJ1-1, the V gene TRBV4-1; D perhaps matches TRBD1 (6 bases). V dropped 3 bases and J dropped 2 bases, with 16 bases sitting between them. Germline loops: CDR1 MGHRA, CDR2 YSYEKL. This CDR3 is 16 amino acids long.

The chain has TRBV6-2 or TRBV6-3 and TRBJ2-7; maybe TRBD1 (5 bases). CDR1 is MNHEY and CDR2 is SVGEGT in the germline V gene. V lost 5 bases, J lost 2 bases, and 10 bases lay in between. This CDR3 spans 13 amino acids. The CDR3 is CASSRAGTYEQYF. CDR3 nucleotide sequence: TGTGCCAGCAGTCGCGCAGGGACCTACGAGCAGTACTTC.

This sequence joins TRBV18 and TRBJ2-5; D is perhaps TRBD2 (7 bases). V was clipped by 8 bases and J by 0 bases, with 13 bases between them. The CDR3 totals 14 residues. Germline V lookup: CDR1 KGHSH, CDR2 LQKENI. The CDR3 here is CASRGALYQETQYF. CDR3 in DNA: TGTGCCAGCCGGGGGGCACTGTACCAAGAGACCCAGTACTTC.

This clonotype was counted many times. V is TRBV5-1 and J is TRBJ2-5, with D possibly matching TRBD2 (5 bases). Trimming left V 4 bases short and J 2 bases short, with 9 bases between. Looked up from germline, CDR1 is SGHRS and CDR2 is YFSETQ. The CDR3 sequence is 13 residues long. CDR3 nucleotides: TGCGCCAGCAGCGTGTGGGAGCAAGAGACCCAGTACTTC. Translated, it gives CASSVWEQETQYF.

This clonotype turned up a few times. This chain joins TRBV4-2 and TRBJ1-1; the D is unclear. The CDR3 is 15 residues long. The V and J ends lost 0 bases and 1 base respectively, with 9 bases between them. Germline V gives CDR1 LGHNA, CDR2 YNFKEQ. In DNA form, the CDR3 reads TGTGCCAGCAGCCAAGACCGGACGGGGAACACTGAAGCTTTCTTT. Translated: CASSQDRTGNTEAFF.

The chain carries TRBV9 and TRBJ1-2; tentatively, D is TRBD1 (5 bases). This CDR3 is built from 15 residues. The V gene lost 0 bases and the J gene lost 7 bases, with 16 bases spanning the gap. Germline-derived CDR1 and CDR2 are SGDLS and YYNGEE. For the CDR3, the DNA is TGTGCCAGCAGCGTAGGACCGGGGGGTGATGGTGGCTACACCTTC. Residues: CASSVGPGGDGGYTF.

V is TRBV6-2 or TRBV6-3 and J is TRBJ2-7; D not resolved. Trimming took off 2 bases at V and 6 bases at J, with 8 bases between the two ends. CDR3 length: 12 residues. CDR1 and CDR2 (germline): MNHEY, SVGEGT. The CDR3 DNA sequence: TGTGCCAGCAGTTACCTACGGTTCGAGCAGTACTTC. Encoded protein: CASSYLRFEQYF.

The chain couples TRBV3-1 to TRBJ2-4; D is unclear. Per the germline V gene, CDR1 is LGHDT and CDR2 is YNNKEL (reference sequence). This CDR3 is 12 amino acids long. Deletions cut 4 bases from V and 3 bases from J, with 4 bases between. The CDR3 DNA follows: TGTGCCAGCAGCCTCCACAAAAACATTCAGTACTTC. This sequence encodes CASSLHKNIQYF.